This T cell receptor (beta chain) was sequenced in a study of shared clonotypes between healthy human individuals. Looked up from germline, CDR1 is LNHDA and CDR2 is SQIVND (reference sequence). The CDR3 spans 15 residues. The V and J ends lost 1 base and 7 bases, in that order; junction bases with no gene match: 10. Sequencing was performed with immunoSEQ multiplex PCR; in TCRdb, only in-frame clones are kept and a portion is missing. The table records 2,500,000 or so clones, under 95% of them present only once. General study findings and limits: Some naive CD4 clonotypes, roughly 4.8%, turned up in common across a handful of donors.

About this clone: The antigen is undetermined.

The chain couples TRBV19 to TRBJ2-7; TRBD2 matches at 7 bases. The material sequenced was naive CD4+ T cells from PBMCs. Specified subset: CD45RA+ positively selected. The clonotype was recovered from a man aged 18 to 29 in good health. Some clones in this sample may be carry-over from other donors' samples. This CDR3 reads CASSIGLALLREQYF. The CDR3 coding sequence is TGTGCCAGTAGTATAGGACTAGCTCTTCTACGAGAGCAGTACTTC.